This T cell receptor beta chain originates from a study of blood T cell repertoires in COVID-19 (dated by TCRdb to the early 2020s). Background on the whole study: The collaborator samples originated in the United States, Italy and Spain and spanned the acute and convalescent phases of COVID-19. The material from the prospective study consisted of cDNA or gDNA derived from T cells, B-cell-depleted T cells, or PBMCs. Subjects who had been exposed to COVID-19, were actively infected with it, or had recovered from it provided the deeply sampled blood TCRbeta repertoires that made up the dataset. A freely available public database, intended as a resource for researchers studying the immune response to SARS-CoV-2, is where the repertoires were released. The samples were drawn from two sources: the first 160 participants of the ongoing ImmuneRACE study, and 1,000 to 1,500 subjects contributed by 6 global collaborators. The sample metadata nearly always contained a de-identified subject ID, COVID-19 status, age in years and sex. Where HLA class I and class II types were available, the types were taken from metadata supplied by the sample provider, not from assay-based typing.

V drops 6 bases and J drops 8 bases, leaving 13 bases in between. From the germline V gene, CDR1 is MNHEY and CDR2 is SVGAGI. From cysteine to phenylalanine, the CDR3 is 12 amino acids long. The read is trimmed to its CDR3 DNA, 36 bases read in frame from base 1. Participants in the prospective study were aged about 18 to 95 years, lived in approximately 26 United States geographic areas, and enrolled through a virtual design. In the prospective study, participants were assigned to cohorts based on the clinical history participants reported in a screening survey and a study questionnaire. Each participant in the prospective study had whole blood, serum and a nasopharyngeal or oropharyngeal swab collected by mobile phlebotomists. Over a roughly two-month period, participants in the prospective study had the option of providing additional blood draws and questionnaires. Blood samples from the prospective study were shipped frozen or at room temperature prior to DNA extraction.

Overall study outcomes, separate from this receptor: How much clinical and demographic metadata was included differed by source and by participant, and the metadata was provided uncurated.

Concerning this clone: Its antigen is still unknown. Nothing much larger sits one base from this clone, and base qualities are not available.

The immunoSEQ Assay, a bias-controlled multiplex PCR, was used to amplify TCRbeta CDR3 regions from genomic DNA. In the source study's methods: The number of nucleated cells in each sample was estimated from the amplification of reference gene primers within the assay. To quantify the absolute abundance of each unique TCRbeta CDR3 rearrangement, sequence reads were collapsed and filtered. Productive Simpson clonality was computed per sample as the square root of Simpson's diversity index over productive rearrangements. Drawn from immuneACCESS, this table holds only the in-frame rearrangements with V and J called that TCRdb kept. Clones are partly lost; checked studies trace under half to an unresolved V gene and leave the rest unexplained. From that table come the V and J calls and clone size; the DNA was used to work out D and trimming. Within this sample are some 250,000 clones, with 91% of them counted one time only. The ten most abundant clones make up 1.2% of the sample.

Material: PBMCs or T cells enriched from blood (not recorded which). The sequence derives from a human donor in a cohort exposed to, infected with or recovered from COVID-19 (not recorded which). The donor label of this sample is uncertain. Recombination joined TRBV6-5 with TRBJ1-1; the D gene is possibly TRBD1, with 6 bases matching. The CDR3 region reads CASRPRGREAFF. The nucleotide sequence is given as TGTGCCAGCAGACCCAGGGGAAGGGAAGCTTTCTTT.